This is a list of T cell receptor beta chains from one sample in a study of T cells after yellow fever vaccination. From the 5' RACE reads, TCRdb called clonotypes with MiXCR, one entry per CDR3 protein. Here the sample spans about 330,000 distinct CDR3 sequences, 4.1% being singletons. The material was PBMCs, obtained 5 days after the yellow fever booster vaccination. The receptor source for this set is a man between 18 and 35 years old who received the YFV17D yellow fever vaccine. Each CDR3 is given with its conserved first and last residue. A D gene is named only where the DNA matches it firmly. Clone size is given for some rows only: seen once, a few or many times, or a class if the clone is expanded.

-	13	TRBV11-3	TRBJ2-4	-	CASGRIAKNIQYF	TGTGCCAGCGGCCGAATAGCCAAAAACATTCAGTACTTC
many	15	TRBV20-1	TRBJ2-5	TRBD2	CSARKSGGAWETQYF	TGCAGTGCTAGAAAAAGCGGGGGGGCTTGGGAGACCCAGTACTTC
-	15	TRBV5-1	TRBJ2-1	TRBD2	CASSFRAGEAAEQFF	TGCGCCAGCAGCTTCAGGGCGGGGGAGGCGGCTGAGCAGTTCTTC
few	11	TRBV20-1	TRBJ2-1	-	CSGRGGSEQFF	TGCAGTGGGAGGGGGGGCAGCGAGCAGTTCTTC
-	13	TRBV11-3	TRBJ2-1	-	CASSLVPVNEQFF	TGTGCCAGCAGCTTAGTGCCGGTCAATGAGCAGTTCTTC
-	15	TRBV7-2	TRBJ2-1	TRBD1	CASTPTPGGEKEQFF	TGTGCCAGCACCCCTACCCCAGGGGGCGAAAAGGAGCAGTTCTTC
-	13	TRBV27	TRBJ1-2	TRBD1	CASRGTGNYGYTF	TGTGCCAGCCGTGGGACAGGCAACTATGGCTACACCTTC
-	13	TRBV5-5	TRBJ1-1	-	CASSPDSFTEAFF	TGTGCCAGCAGTCCGGACAGCTTCACTGAAGCTTTCTTT
many	13	TRBV12-3/TRBV12-4	TRBJ1-4	-	CASSFSFYEKLFF	TGTGCCAGCAGTTTTTCCTTTTATGAAAAACTGTTTTTT
-	15	TRBV7-9	TRBJ1-1	TRBD1	CASSQDGQENTEAFF	TGTGCCAGCAGCCAAGACGGACAGGAGAACACTGAAGCTTTCTTT
-	18	TRBV4-2	TRBJ1-2	TRBD1	CASSQDVNRGGPGDGYTF	TGTGCCAGCAGCCAAGATGTGAACAGGGGGGGACCCGGCGACGGCTACACCTTC
few	16	TRBV5-1	TRBJ2-5	-	CASSLGSRGGQETQYF	TGCGCCAGCAGCTTGGGAAGCAGGGGGGGACAAGAGACCCAGTACTTC
-	14	TRBV29-1	TRBJ2-2	-	CSVVSQRNTGELFF	TGCAGCGTTGTGTCGCAGCGAAACACCGGGGAGCTGTTTTTT
-	13	TRBV29-1	TRBJ1-1	-	CSVESEPNTEAFF	TGCAGCGTTGAATCAGAGCCGAACACTGAAGCTTTCTTT
-	17	TRBV7-3	TRBJ2-2	-	CASSLLGGLMNTGELFF	TGTGCCAGCAGCTTATTAGGGGGACTGATGAACACCGGGGAGCTGTTTTTT
many	14	TRBV3-1	TRBJ2-2	-	CASSRFGNTGELFF	TGTGCCAGCAGCCGGTTCGGGAACACCGGGGAGCTGTTTTTT
few	19	TRBV7-9	TRBJ2-3	TRBD1	CASSLARFSDRVRTDTQYF	TGTGCCAGCAGCTTAGCGCGTTTTTCCGACAGGGTTAGAACAGATACGCAGTATTTT
-	16	TRBV11-1	TRBJ2-2	TRBD1	CASSFPGGYWTGELFF	TGTGCCAGCAGCTTTCCAGGGGGCTACTGGACCGGGGAGCTGTTTTTT
few	17	TRBV7-2	TRBJ2-5	TRBD2	CASSFGLAGSLSETQYF	TGTGCCAGCAGTTTCGGACTAGCGGGGAGCCTTTCGGAGACCCAGTACTTC
few	15	TRBV24-1	TRBJ1-2	TRBD1	CATSDFGTGPSGYTF	TGTGCCACCAGTGATTTTGGGACAGGGCCTTCTGGCTACACCTTC
many	13	TRBV6-6	TRBJ1-2	-	CASSLQEVNGYTF	TGTGCCAGCAGCCTACAGGAGGTTAATGGCTACACCTTC
few	14	TRBV7-2	TRBJ2-2	-	CASSFNWNTGELFF	TGTGCCAGCAGCTTTAACTGGAACACCGGGGAGCTGTTTTTT
few	13	TRBV20-1	TRBJ2-7	-	CSAREGTTYEQYF	TGCAGTGCTAGAGAGGGCACAACCTACGAGCAGTACTTC
many	13	TRBV29-1	TRBJ2-3	-	CSTRGRASDTQYF	TGCAGCACCAGAGGCAGGGCCTCAGATACGCAGTATTTT
many	17	TRBV3-1	TRBJ2-1	TRBD2	CASSQDWRAGAYNEQFF	TGTGCCAGCAGCCAAGATTGGAGAGCGGGGGCCTACAATGAGCAGTTCTTC